This is a list of T cell receptor beta chains from one sample in a study of blood T cell repertoires in COVID-19. Data came from immunoSEQ multiplex PCR; TCRdb stores just in-frame clones and leaves some out. The profile shows about 84,000 clones, 70% to 80% of them singletons. Material for sequencing was peripheral blood. These receptors came from a man between 50 and 59 years old with active or convalescent COVID-19. Each CDR3 is given with its conserved first and last residue. Each record gives: J gene, clone size, V gene, D gene, CDR3 protein, CDR3 DNA. The D gene is left open where the match is weak. Clone size is not always given. Where it is, it says once, few, many or a class for expanded clones.

j_gene: TRBJ1-4
abundance: -
v_gene: TRBV18
d_gene: -
CDR3aa: CASSPLAATNEKLFF
CDR3nt: TGTGCCAGCTCACCACTAGCCGCAACTAATGAAAAACTGTTTTTT

j_gene: TRBJ2-2
abundance: few
v_gene: TRBV19
d_gene: TRBD1
CDR3aa: CASTKNRGDTGELFF
CDR3nt: TGTGCCAGCACTAAAAACAGGGGGGACACCGGGGAGCTGTTTTTT

j_gene: TRBJ1-2
abundance: -
v_gene: TRBV9
d_gene: -
CDR3aa: CASSVDRDGYTF
CDR3nt: TGTGCCAGCAGCGTAGACCGCGATGGCTACACCTTC

j_gene: TRBJ1-2
abundance: -
v_gene: TRBV27
d_gene: TRBD1
CDR3aa: CASSLLGQGAYGYTF
CDR3nt: TGTGCCAGCAGTTTATTGGGACAGGGGGCCTATGGCTACACCTTC

j_gene: TRBJ1-3
abundance: -
v_gene: TRBV7-2
d_gene: -
CDR3aa: CASSQGRALGNTIYF
CDR3nt: TGTGCCAGCAGCCAAGGCAGGGCCCTTGGAAACACCATATATTTT

j_gene: TRBJ1-1
abundance: few
v_gene: TRBV5-1
d_gene: -
CDR3aa: CASSLERSRAGTEAFF
CDR3nt: TGCGCCAGCAGCTTGGAGCGTTCGAGGGCCGGGACAGAAGCTTTCTTT

j_gene: TRBJ2-2
abundance: few
v_gene: TRBV6-5
d_gene: -
CDR3aa: CASSLGSSDTGELFF
CDR3nt: TGTGCCAGCAGCCTCGGGTCTAGTGACACCGGGGAGCTGTTTTTT

j_gene: TRBJ1-1
abundance: -
v_gene: TRBV7-2
d_gene: TRBD1
CDR3aa: CASSSLTGFTEAFF
CDR3nt: TGTGCCAGCAGCTCGCTGACAGGGTTCACTGAAGCTTTCTTT

j_gene: TRBJ1-1
abundance: -
v_gene: TRBV29-1
d_gene: -
CDR3aa: CSVWTYTEAFF
CDR3nt: TGCAGCGTTTGGACATACACTGAAGCTTTCTTT

j_gene: TRBJ1-4
abundance: once
v_gene: TRBV11-2
d_gene: -
CDR3aa: CASSSRVGGGEKLFF
CDR3nt: TGTGCCAGCAGCTCAAGGGTGGGGGGAGGAGAAAAACTGTTTTTT

j_gene: TRBJ1-6
abundance: medium-sized
v_gene: TRBV4-3
d_gene: -
CDR3aa: CASSQDQFNSPLHF
CDR3nt: TGCGCCAGCAGCCAAGATCAATTTAATTCACCCCTCCACTTT

j_gene: TRBJ2-1
abundance: many
v_gene: TRBV19
d_gene: TRBD2
CDR3aa: CASSIDYSGGAEFF
CDR3nt: TGTGCCAGTAGTATAGATTATAGCGGGGGGGCCGAGTTCTTC

j_gene: TRBJ2-3
abundance: -
v_gene: TRBV12-5
d_gene: -
CDR3aa: CASGPAVNTDTQYF
CDR3nt: TGTGCTAGTGGTCCCGCGGTAAACACAGATACGCAGTATTTT

j_gene: TRBJ1-6
abundance: -
v_gene: TRBV6-5
d_gene: TRBD1
CDR3aa: CASYTGTGGNSPLHF
CDR3nt: TGTGCCAGCTACACCGGGACAGGGGGTAACTCACCCCTCCACTTT

j_gene: TRBJ1-1
abundance: -
v_gene: TRBV19
d_gene: -
CDR3aa: CASSVLAGNTEAFF
CDR3nt: TGTGCCAGTAGTGTCCTCGCCGGGAACACTGAAGCTTTCTTT

j_gene: TRBJ2-1
abundance: -
v_gene: TRBV27
d_gene: TRBD1
CDR3aa: CASSSTGKNEQFF
CDR3nt: TGTGCCAGCAGTTCGACAGGGAAGAATGAGCAGTTCTTC

j_gene: TRBJ1-3
abundance: -
v_gene: TRBV5-6
d_gene: -
CDR3aa: CASSRWASGNTIYF
CDR3nt: TGTGCCAGCAGCCGGTGGGCCTCTGGAAACACCATATATTTT

j_gene: TRBJ2-3
abundance: -
v_gene: TRBV19
d_gene: TRBD1
CDR3aa: CASRSTGDTDTQYF
CDR3nt: TGTGCCAGTAGATCGACAGGGGACACAGATACGCAGTATTTT

j_gene: TRBJ2-3
abundance: -
v_gene: TRBV15
d_gene: TRBD2
CDR3aa: CATSRGGVAGSTDTQYF
CDR3nt: TGTGCCACCAGCAGAGGAGGGGTAGCGGGGAGCACAGATACGCAGTATTTT

j_gene: TRBJ1-4
abundance: once
v_gene: TRBV2
d_gene: TRBD1
CDR3aa: CASRQQTGGNEKLFF
CDR3nt: TGTGCCAGCAGGCAACAGACAGGGGGCAATGAAAAACTGTTTTTT

j_gene: TRBJ2-7
abundance: once
v_gene: TRBV5-1
d_gene: -
CDR3aa: CASSLDRPSRAQGQYF
CDR3nt: TGCGCCAGCAGCTTGGACAGGCCTAGTAGAGCGCAAGGGCAGTACTTC

j_gene: TRBJ2-7
abundance: -
v_gene: TRBV12-3/TRBV12-4
d_gene: -
CDR3aa: CASSQQGYEQYF
CDR3nt: TGTGCCAGCAGTCAACAGGGATACGAGCAGTACTTC

j_gene: TRBJ2-1
abundance: -
v_gene: TRBV7-2
d_gene: TRBD2
CDR3aa: CASRLAGGNEQFF
CDR3nt: TGTGCCAGCAGACTAGCGGGGGGTAATGAGCAGTTCTTC

j_gene: TRBJ2-7
abundance: -
v_gene: TRBV28
d_gene: TRBD2
CDR3aa: CASSPGLGGYEQYF
CDR3nt: TGTGCCAGCAGCCCGGGACTCGGGGGGTACGAGCAGTACTTC

j_gene: TRBJ1-5
abundance: -
v_gene: TRBV18
d_gene: -
CDR3aa: CASSPNPTGNNQPQHF
CDR3nt: TGTGCCAGCTCACCGAATCCGACAGGCAACAATCAGCCCCAGCATTTT

j_gene: TRBJ2-7
abundance: -
v_gene: TRBV7-3
d_gene: TRBD2
CDR3aa: CASSLSGGSSYEQYF
CDR3nt: TGTGCCAGCAGCTTAAGCGGGGGGAGCTCCTACGAGCAGTACTTC

j_gene: TRBJ1-1
abundance: -
v_gene: TRBV6-2/TRBV6-3
d_gene: -
CDR3aa: CASSWGVTEAFF
CDR3nt: TGTGCCAGCAGCTGGGGGGTCACTGAAGCTTTCTTT

j_gene: TRBJ2-3
abundance: -
v_gene: TRBV7-3
d_gene: -
CDR3aa: CASSSDLSTDTQYF
CDR3nt: TGTGCCAGCAGCAGCGACCTGAGTACAGATACGCAGTATTTT

j_gene: TRBJ1-1
abundance: few
v_gene: TRBV5-1
d_gene: -
CDR3aa: CASSEGDTEAFF
CDR3nt: TGCGCCAGCAGCGAGGGCGACACTGAAGCTTTCTTT

j_gene: TRBJ2-1
abundance: -
v_gene: TRBV5-1
d_gene: -
CDR3aa: CASSLVASRARGEQFF
CDR3nt: TGCGCCAGCAGCTTGGTGGCTAGCCGAGCCCGGGGGGAGCAGTTCTTC

j_gene: TRBJ1-2
abundance: few
v_gene: TRBV29-1
d_gene: -
CDR3aa: CSVEVSSYGYTF
CDR3nt: TGCAGCGTTGAAGTTTCTTCCTATGGCTACACCTTC

j_gene: TRBJ2-1
abundance: -
v_gene: TRBV11-3
d_gene: -
CDR3aa: CASSPSGQPNEQFF
CDR3nt: TGTGCCAGCAGCCCCTCCGGACAGCCCAATGAGCAGTTCTTC

j_gene: TRBJ2-3
abundance: -
v_gene: TRBV6-2/TRBV6-3
d_gene: TRBD1
CDR3aa: CASSYVGTGGADTQYF
CDR3nt: TGTGCCAGCAGTTACGTGGGGACAGGGGGCGCGGATACGCAGTATTTT

j_gene: TRBJ1-2
abundance: -
v_gene: TRBV19
d_gene: -
CDR3aa: CASSINGGAGYTF
CDR3nt: TGTGCCAGTAGTATAAATGGGGGCGCCGGCTACACCTTC

j_gene: TRBJ1-4
abundance: -
v_gene: TRBV18
d_gene: -
CDR3aa: CASSSRGGQNEKLFF
CDR3nt: TGTGCCAGCTCTTCCCGCGGCGGCCAAAATGAAAAACTGTTTTTT

j_gene: TRBJ1-1
abundance: -
v_gene: TRBV6-6
d_gene: -
CDR3aa: CASQYRLNTEAFF
CDR3nt: TGTGCCAGCCAATACAGGTTGAACACTGAAGCTTTCTTT

j_gene: TRBJ2-3
abundance: -
v_gene: TRBV5-1
d_gene: TRBD2
CDR3aa: CASSTGLAGGDTQYF
CDR3nt: TGCGCCAGCAGCACGGGACTAGCGGGCGGGGATACGCAGTATTTT

j_gene: TRBJ2-3
abundance: -
v_gene: TRBV7-2
d_gene: TRBD1
CDR3aa: CASRDRGVTDTQYF
CDR3nt: TGTGCCAGCCGGGACAGGGGAGTCACAGATACGCAGTATTTT

j_gene: TRBJ1-4
abundance: few
v_gene: TRBV24-1
d_gene: -
CDR3aa: CATSAKGRGEKLFF
CDR3nt: TGTGCCACCAGTGCAAAAGGGAGGGGAGAAAAACTGTTTTTT

j_gene: TRBJ1-2
abundance: -
v_gene: TRBV19
d_gene: -
CDR3aa: CASSIDRGAHGYTF
CDR3nt: TGTGCCAGTAGTATAGACCGGGGGGCCCATGGCTACACCTTC

j_gene: TRBJ2-2
abundance: -
v_gene: TRBV6-2/TRBV6-3
d_gene: TRBD2
CDR3aa: CASSYSKGGGTGTGELFF
CDR3nt: TGTGCCAGCAGTTACTCGAAGGGCGGGGGTACGGGAACCGGGGAGCTGTTTTTT

j_gene: TRBJ1-5
abundance: few
v_gene: TRBV5-1
d_gene: TRBD1
CDR3aa: CASSPTGKGHQPQHF
CDR3nt: TGCGCCAGCAGCCCGACAGGGAAGGGGCATCAGCCCCAGCATTTT

j_gene: TRBJ1-6
abundance: -
v_gene: TRBV27
d_gene: -
CDR3aa: CASSPGGEVLGSYNSPLHF
CDR3nt: TGTGCCAGCAGCCCAGGCGGGGAGGTGTTGGGCTCCTATAATTCACCCCTCCACTTT

j_gene: TRBJ1-6
abundance: few
v_gene: TRBV5-6
d_gene: -
CDR3aa: CASSLVAGEGSYNSPLHF
CDR3nt: TGTGCCAGCAGCTTGGTAGCAGGGGAAGGCTCCTATAATTCACCCCTCCACTTT

j_gene: TRBJ1-2
abundance: -
v_gene: TRBV2
d_gene: -
CDR3aa: CASSVSAEGYTF
CDR3nt: TGTGCCAGCAGTGTGTCGGCGGAAGGCTACACCTTC

j_gene: TRBJ1-3
abundance: few
v_gene: TRBV2
d_gene: -
CDR3aa: CASSPLGQRLGNTIYF
CDR3nt: TGTGCCAGCAGTCCCCTCGGACAGCGCTTAGGAAACACCATATATTTT